The source of this TCR beta chain is a study of post-analysis software for immune sequencing data. Study at large: Disease courses included relapsing-remitting, secondary progressive and progressive-relapsing multiple sclerosis.

This clonotype was found a few times. The antigen is undetermined. General study results and limits: Controls had significantly higher normalized Chao1 diversity than multiple sclerosis patients. Samples made in the same batch grouped tightly together by F measure. TRBV5-6, TRBV5-1 and TRBV20-1 were among roughly 5 TRBV segments more frequent in patients than controls.

From germline, CDR1 is SGHAT and CDR2 FQNNGV. This CDR3 comprises 12 residues. V lost 5 bases to trimming and J lost 4 bases, with 8 bases between them. Prepared TCR beta cDNA libraries contained unique molecular identifiers. Between about 0.9 and 11 million T cells gave rise to around 500,000 cDNA molecules. TCRdb re-derived calls from the PCR reads in MiXCR, one entry per CDR3 protein. Of 600,000 to 750,000 distinct CDR3 sequences in the sample, approximately 59% were seen once. This sequence joins TRBV11-2 and TRBJ1-2; D unresolved. This clonotype was obtained from a girl aged 2-10 years with multiple sclerosis. Sequencing was performed on blood. The CDR3 loop reads CASSRPIYGYTF. The CDR3 coding sequence is TGTGCCAGCAGCCGCCCTATCTATGGCTACACCTTC.